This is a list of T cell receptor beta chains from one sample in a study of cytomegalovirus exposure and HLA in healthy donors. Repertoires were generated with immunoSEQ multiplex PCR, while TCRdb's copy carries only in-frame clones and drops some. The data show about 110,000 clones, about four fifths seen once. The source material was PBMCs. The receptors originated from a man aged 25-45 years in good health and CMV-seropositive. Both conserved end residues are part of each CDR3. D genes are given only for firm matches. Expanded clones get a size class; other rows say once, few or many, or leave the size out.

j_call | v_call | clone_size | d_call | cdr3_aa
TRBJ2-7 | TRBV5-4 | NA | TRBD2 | CASSSGSLAGFEQYF
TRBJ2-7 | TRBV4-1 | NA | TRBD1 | CASSQKDRSNEQYF
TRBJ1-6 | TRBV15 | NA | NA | CATSRDRQGNSPLHF
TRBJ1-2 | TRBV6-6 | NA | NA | CASSYSARIYGYTF
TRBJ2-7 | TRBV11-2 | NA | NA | CASSLGLGGEQYF
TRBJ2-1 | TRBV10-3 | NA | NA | CAISTKYLYNEQFF
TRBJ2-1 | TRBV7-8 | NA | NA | CASSWANNEQFF
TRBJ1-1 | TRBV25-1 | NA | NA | CASSETAPRTEAFF
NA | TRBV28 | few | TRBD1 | CASRGTGGVLYEQYF
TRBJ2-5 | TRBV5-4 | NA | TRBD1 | CASSLSGTGYAQETQYF
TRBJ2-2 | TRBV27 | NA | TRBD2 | CASSFPGGPDTGELFF
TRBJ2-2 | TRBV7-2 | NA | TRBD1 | CASSSKTGGSDGELFF
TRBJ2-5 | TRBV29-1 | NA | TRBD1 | CSAQRGQGEQETQYF
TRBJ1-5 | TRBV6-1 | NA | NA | CASSESSWSGNQPQHF
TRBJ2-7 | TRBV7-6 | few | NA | CASSPGIREQYF
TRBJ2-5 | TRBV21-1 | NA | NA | CASSKHFLAGGQETQYF
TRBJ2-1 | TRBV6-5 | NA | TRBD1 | CASSYYGTGAYNEQFF
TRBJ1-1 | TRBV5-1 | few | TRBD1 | CASGSGQPNTEAFF
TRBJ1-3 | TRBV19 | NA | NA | CASSPGGYRSGNTIYF
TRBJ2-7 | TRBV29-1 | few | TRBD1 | CSVGTGESYEQYF